These 23 T cell receptor beta chains were sequenced from one sample in a study. Each CDR3 protein gets one entry after TCRdb re-called the 5' RACE reads with MiXCR. The data contain about 53,000 distinct CDR3 sequences, roughly a quarter of them seen just once; the ten biggest clones take up roughly 3%. Sequenced: tumor-infiltrating naive CD4+ T cells sorted from the breast tumor. The subset: naive CD4+ T cells, CD4+CD45RA+CD25-. All receptors come from a female donor with breast cancer.

About this clonotype itself: A much bigger clone sits one base away, suggesting this may be a read error. The chain is built from TRBV5-1 and TRBJ2-2, with a possible D match to TRBD1 (6 bases). This CDR3 region has 14 residues. Looked up from germline, CDR1 is SGHRS and CDR2 is YFSETQ. The DNA for the CDR3 is TGCGGCAGCAGCAGGACAGATAACACCGGGGAGCTGTTTTTT. Translation: CGSSRTDNTGELFF.

This clonotype turned up a few times. V is TRBV20-1 and J is TRBJ1-1; tentative D call: TRBD1 (5 bases). V was cut by 3 bases and J by 1 base, with 12 bases left in between. The CDR3 runs to 14 residues. Germline CDR1 reads DFQATT; CDR2 reads SNEGSKA (reference sequence). This CDR3 reads CSASRWGSNTEAFF. The CDR3 nucleotides are TGCAGTGCTAGCCGGTGGGGCTCGAACACTGAAGCTTTCTTT.

A remark on this clonotype: This may come from a read error, since a much larger clone is one base off. The rearrangement joins TRBV6-1 to TRBJ2-7; 8 bases fit TRBD2. The CDR3 runs 13 residues. Germline V CDR1 and CDR2: MNHNS, SASEGT. The CDR3 region is CASRATSAYEQHF. The DNA for the CDR3 is TGTGCCAGCAGGGCGACTAGCGCCTACGAGCAGCACTTC.

This clonotype was detected a few times. A junction boundary mismatches the germline segment, possibly from a read error. V usage is TRBV5-1 and J usage is TRBJ2-1, with 10 bases fitting TRBD2. This CDR3 is 16 amino acids long. The germline V gene encodes CDR1 SGHRS and CDR2 YFSETQ. The CDR3 DNA is TGCGCCAGCAGCTTGGGTCTAGCGGGAGACCACAATGGGCAGTTCTTC. It yields the protein CASSLGLAGDHNGQFF.

This clonotype has just a few counts. V gene TRBV29-1 combines with J gene TRBJ2-5, with no clear D. V was cut by 3 bases and J by 1 base, with 12 bases left in between. Per germline, CDR1 SQVTM and CDR2 ANQGSEA. The CDR3 covers 14 residues. CDR3 sequence: CSVDYRSTQETQYF. The CDR3 nucleotides read TGCAGCGTTGATTATAGGAGCACCCAAGAGACCCAGTACTTC.

The chain has TRBV2 and TRBJ2-2; a possible D gene is TRBD2 (6 bases). CDR1 is SNHLY and CDR2 is FYNNEI in the germline V gene. The CDR3 runs to 13 residues. Deletions cut 5 bases from V and 6 bases from J, with 10 bases between. CDR3 sequence reads: CASSSEGPGELFF. The CDR3 DNA sequence: TGTGCCAGCAGTTCGGAGGGCCCCGGGGAGCTGTTTTTT. The full variable domain, in which reference TRBV2 and TRBJ2-2 provide the parts outside the CDR3, is EPEVTQTPSHQVTQMGQEVILRCVPISNHLYFYWYRQILGQKVEFLVSFYNNEISEKSEIFDDQFSVERPDGSNFTLKIRSTKLEDSAMYFCASSSEGPGELFFGEGSRLTVL.

Concerning this clonotype: At one end, the junction sequence differs from germline, possibly due to a read error. This chain uses TRBV7-2 with TRBJ2-5, with TRBD2 identical over 9 bases. Per germline, CDR1 SGHTA and CDR2 FQGNSA. The CDR3 spans 15 residues. The CDR3 DNA follows: TGTGCCAGCAGCTTCCCTAGCGGGGAGGGGGAGACCCGGTACTTC. Protein sequence: CASSFPSGEGETRYF. Full variable domain (remainder filled in from reference TRBV7-2 and TRBJ2-5): GAGVSQSPSNKVTEKGKDVELRCDPISGHTALYWYRQSLGQGLEFLIYFQGNSAPDKSGLPSDRFSAERTGGSVSTLTIQRTQQEDSAVYLCASSFPSGEGETRYFGPGTRLLVL.

The rearrangement joins TRBV7-2 to TRBJ2-5, with 7 bases fitting TRBD2. With V trimmed by 1 base and J by 5 bases, 10 bases remained unmatched. CDR1 is SGHTA and CDR2 is FQGNSA in the germline V gene. The CDR3 consists of 16 residues. The chain's CDR3 is CASSLVGGGRFETQYF. CDR3 nucleotide sequence: TGTGCCAGCAGCTTAGTTGGGGGAGGGCGGTTTGAGACCCAGTACTTC.

Concerning this clonotype itself: This may be a read error: a much more frequent sequence differs by one nucleotide. The J gene is TRBJ1-1, the V gene TRBV5-1; TRBD1 aligns across 12 bases. The CDR3 covers 17 residues. CDR1 and CDR2 (germline): SGHRS, YFSETQ. For the CDR3, the DNA is TGCGCCAGCAGCGATGTAGGGACAGGGGGCGTATTCCCTGAAGCTGTCTTT. As protein: CASSDVGTGGVFPEAVF.

This chain uses TRBV6-1 with TRBJ2-1; D is perhaps TRBD2 (6 bases). This CDR3 spans 14 amino acids. With 4 bases removed from V and 8 bases from J, the gap between germline ends came to 15 bases. Looked up from germline, CDR1 is MNHNS and CDR2 is SASEGT. The CDR3 spells CASSGPVGGDEQFF. Written as DNA, the CDR3 is TGTGCCAGCAGTGGACCCGTAGGCGGGGATGAGCAGTTCTTC.

This clonotype was seen many times. The genes are TRBV12-3 or TRBV12-4 and TRBJ2-3, with D maybe TRBD2 (5 bases). The CDR3 extends over 15 amino acids. V lost 8 bases, J lost 6 bases, and 21 bases lay in between. CDR3 sequence (DNA): TGTGCCAGCCTAAAGCAGGACTGGAGCTTGGATACGCAGTATTTT. Residues: CASLKQDWSLDTQYF.

A few counts support this clonotype. The rearrangement joins TRBV5-1 to TRBJ2-5, with TRBD1 matching 7 bases. CDR3 size: 16 residues. Losses at the gene ends were 3 bases for V and 0 bases for J; bases not matched to a gene: 8. Germline V gives CDR1 SGHRS, CDR2 YFSETQ. CDR3 nucleotides: TGCGCCAGCAGCTCGTTGACAGGGATGTACCAAGAGACCCAGTACTTC. Its translation is CASSSLTGMYQETQYF.

The chain carries TRBV12-3 or TRBV12-4 and TRBJ2-6, with a weak D call TRBD2 (6 bases). This CDR3 comprises 16 residues. Trimming stripped 2 bases from V and 0 bases from J, with 8 bases between. The CDR3 loop is CASSLQGGSGANVLTF. CDR3 nucleotide sequence: TGTGCCAGCAGTTTACAGGGAGGCTCTGGGGCCAACGTCCTGACTTTC.

Note on this clonotype: A read error may produce the germline difference seen at one junction end. The CDR3 spells CASSGSSGSPEQYF. The CDR3 nucleotides are TGCGCCAGCAGCGGATCTAGCGGGAGTCCCGAGCAGTACTTC. The chain employs TRBV7-2 and TRBJ2-7, with TRBD2 identical over 10 bases. The CDR3 is 14 residues long. CDR1 is SGHTA, CDR2 FQGNSA, per germline.

This chain connects TRBV10-3 to TRBJ2-7; perhaps D is TRBD1 or TRBD2 (5 bases each). The V end lost 0 bases, the J end lost 6 bases, and 9 bases lay between the germline ends. Germline CDR1 is ENHRY and CDR2 is SYGVKD. CDR3 length: 13 residues. The CDR3 is CAISESRGREQYF. CDR3 nucleotides: TGTGCCATCAGTGAGTCTCGGGGACGCGAGCAGTACTTC.

This clonotype was detected many times. CDR3 nucleotides: TGTGCCAGCAGTTCGGGTCTTAGCAATCAGCCCCAGCATTTT. Its translation: CASSSGLSNQPQHF. The chain has TRBV7-2 and TRBJ1-5; D uncertain. This CDR3 region has 14 residues. Germline CDR1 reads SGHTA; CDR2 reads FQGNSA. The ends were cut back, 6 bases at V and 0 bases at J, with 9 bases in the middle. The full variable domain, rest sourced from reference TRBV7-2 and TRBJ1-5, is GAGVSQSPSNKVTEKGKDVELRCDPISGHTALYWYRQSLGQGLEFLIYFQGNSAPDKSGLPSDRFSAERTGGSVSTLTIQRTQQEDSAVYLCASSSGLSNQPQHFGDGTRLSIL.

Only a few counts were recorded for this clonotype. This rearrangement joins TRBV29-1 to TRBJ2-7; TRBD2 matches at 11 bases. Germline loops: CDR1 SQVTM, CDR2 ANQGSEA. The V segment lost 5 bases and the J segment 1 base; nucleotides outside the gene matches: 1. The CDR3 is 13 residues long. CDR3 DNA sequence: TGCAGCGTTAGGACTAGCGGGTCCTACGAGCAGTACTTC. It codes for CSVRTSGSYEQYF.

V is TRBV4-3 and J is TRBJ2-5; D might be TRBD1 or TRBD2, each matching 5 bases. Germline V gene data show CDR1 as LGHNA and CDR2 as YSLEER. This CDR3 comprises 13 residues. The V end was cut by 1 base, the J end by 6 bases, with 9 bases between. The chain's CDR3 is CASSQAQGQTQYF. DNA of the CDR3: TGCGCCAGCAGCCAAGCCCAGGGACAGACCCAGTACTTC.

This clonotype was recorded at least ten times. The V call is TRBV29-1, the J call TRBJ2-5; 7 positions agree with TRBD2. Germline V gene data show CDR1 as SQVTM and CDR2 as ANQGSEA. Losses at the gene ends were 0 bases for V and 7 bases for J; bases not matched to a gene: 11. The CDR3 covers 15 residues. The CDR3 region is CSVEDPSRTGGTQYF. CDR3 sequence (DNA): TGCAGCGTTGAAGATCCCTCCCGAACGGGGGGGACCCAGTACTTC.

As to this clonotype: This may be a read error, as it is one base from a much larger clone. The rearrangement links TRBV7-9 to TRBJ2-7; D unclear. V was clipped by 5 bases and J by 5 bases, with 10 bases between them. The CDR3 has 12 amino acids. Looked up from germline, CDR1 is SEHNR and CDR2 is FQNEAQ (reference sequence). CDR3 region: CASSLTCDEQYF. Here the CDR3 DNA reads TGTGCCAGCAGCCTTACGTGCGACGAGCAGTACTTC.

The sample holds many counts of this clonotype. CDR3 sequence reads: CSASTGYTEAFF. The CDR3 DNA is TGCAGTGCTAGTACAGGGTACACTGAAGCTTTCTTT. The chain is built from TRBV20-1 and TRBJ1-1; a possible D gene is TRBD1 (6 bases). In germline, CDR1 is DFQATT, CDR2 SNEGSKA (reference sequence). Trimming removed 3 bases from V and 3 bases from J, with 8 bases in between. There are 12 residues in the CDR3.

This clonotype was seen a handful of times. The chain links TRBV7-2 to TRBJ2-7; TRBD1 matches 8 bases. The J segment lost 6 bases and the V segment lost 6 bases, leaving 10 bases of the junction unmatched. Germline V gives CDR1 SGHTA, CDR2 FQGNSA. The CDR3 consists of 14 residues. The CDR3 region has the DNA TGTGCCAGCAGATTCGACAGGGGTGCAGTCGAGCAGTACTTC. It encodes CASRFDRGAVEQYF.

This clonotype showed up just a few times. The chain carries TRBV20-1 and TRBJ2-7, with 10 bases fitting TRBD1. Trimming removed 6 bases from V and 5 bases from J; junction bases left unmatched: 10. This CDR3 comprises 14 residues. The germline V gene encodes CDR1 DFQATT and CDR2 SNEGSKA (reference sequence). The CDR3 DNA is TGCAGTGCCGCGACAGGGGGCGCGGAGGACGAGCAGTACTTC. Amino acids: CSAATGGAEDEQYF.